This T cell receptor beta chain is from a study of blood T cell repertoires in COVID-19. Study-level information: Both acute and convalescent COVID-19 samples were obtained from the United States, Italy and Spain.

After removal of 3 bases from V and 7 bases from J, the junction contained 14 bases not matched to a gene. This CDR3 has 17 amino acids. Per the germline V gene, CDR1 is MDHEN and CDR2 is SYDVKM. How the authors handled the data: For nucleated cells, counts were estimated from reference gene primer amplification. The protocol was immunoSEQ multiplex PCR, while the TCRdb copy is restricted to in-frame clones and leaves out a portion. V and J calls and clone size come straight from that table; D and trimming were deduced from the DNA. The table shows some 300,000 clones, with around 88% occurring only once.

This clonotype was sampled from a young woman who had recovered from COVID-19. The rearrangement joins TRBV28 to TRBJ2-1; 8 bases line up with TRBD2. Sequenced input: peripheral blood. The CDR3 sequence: CASSFLPSGRRGNEQFF. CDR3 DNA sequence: TGTGCCAGCAGTTTCCTTCCCAGCGGGAGACGGGGGAATGAGCAGTTCTTC.